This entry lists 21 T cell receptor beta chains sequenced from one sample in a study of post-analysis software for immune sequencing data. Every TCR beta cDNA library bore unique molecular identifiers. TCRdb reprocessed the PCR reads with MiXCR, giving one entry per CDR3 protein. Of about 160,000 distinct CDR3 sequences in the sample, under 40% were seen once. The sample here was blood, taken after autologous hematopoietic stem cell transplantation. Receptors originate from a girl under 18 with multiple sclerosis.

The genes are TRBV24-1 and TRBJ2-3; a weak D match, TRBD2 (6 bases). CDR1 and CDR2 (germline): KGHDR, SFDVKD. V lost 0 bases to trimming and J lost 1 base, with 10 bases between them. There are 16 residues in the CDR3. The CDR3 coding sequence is TGTGCCACCAGTGATTTGCATGGAGGGGGCACAGATACGCAGTATTTT. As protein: CATSDLHGGGTDTQYF.

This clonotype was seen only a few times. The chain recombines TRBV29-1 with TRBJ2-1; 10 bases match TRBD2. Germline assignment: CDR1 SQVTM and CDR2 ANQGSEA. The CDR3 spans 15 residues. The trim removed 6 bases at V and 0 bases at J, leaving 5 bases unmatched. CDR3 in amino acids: CSVPAGGPSYNEQFF. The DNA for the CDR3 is TGCAGCGTCCCAGCGGGAGGGCCCTCCTACAATGAGCAGTTCTTC.

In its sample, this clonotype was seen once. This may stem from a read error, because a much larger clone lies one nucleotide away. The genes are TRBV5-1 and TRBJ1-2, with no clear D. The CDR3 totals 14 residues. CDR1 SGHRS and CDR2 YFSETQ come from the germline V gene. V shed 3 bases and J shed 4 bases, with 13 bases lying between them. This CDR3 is CASSSEGGPYGYTF. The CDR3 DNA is TGCGCCAGCAGCTCAGAAGGCGGTCCCTATGGCTACACCTTC.

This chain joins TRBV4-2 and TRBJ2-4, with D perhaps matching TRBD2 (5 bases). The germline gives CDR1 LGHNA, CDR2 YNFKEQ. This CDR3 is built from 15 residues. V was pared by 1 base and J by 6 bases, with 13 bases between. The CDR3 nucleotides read TGTGCCAGCAGCCAAGCTGAGGACGGAGGAAACATTCAGTACTTC. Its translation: CASSQAEDGGNIQYF.

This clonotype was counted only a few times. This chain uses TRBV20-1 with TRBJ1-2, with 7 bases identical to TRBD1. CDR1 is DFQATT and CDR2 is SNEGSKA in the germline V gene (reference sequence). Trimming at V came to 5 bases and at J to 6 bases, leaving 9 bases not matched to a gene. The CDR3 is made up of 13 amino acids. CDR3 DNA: TGCAGTGCTCCCGGGACAGCAGGCGATGGCTACACCTTC. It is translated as CSAPGTAGDGYTF.

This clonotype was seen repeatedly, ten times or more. The CDR3 DNA reads as TGTGCCAGCAGCCAAGACTCCGCAGGGCAGGGCACAGATACGCAGTATTTT. It is translated as CASSQDSAGQGTDTQYF. The chain carries TRBV14 and TRBJ2-3, with D maybe TRBD1 (5 bases). Germline V gives CDR1 SGHDN, CDR2 FVKESK. The germline V and J ends were trimmed by 0 bases and 1 base, with 14 bases remaining between them. The CDR3 consists of 17 residues.

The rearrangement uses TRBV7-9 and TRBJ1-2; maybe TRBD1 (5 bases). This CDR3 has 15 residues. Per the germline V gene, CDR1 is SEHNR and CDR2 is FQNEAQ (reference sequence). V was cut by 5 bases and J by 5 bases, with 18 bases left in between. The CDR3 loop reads CASSAAGTIFYGYTF. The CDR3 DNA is TGTGCCAGCAGCGCCGCCGGGACGATATTTTATGGCTACACCTTC.

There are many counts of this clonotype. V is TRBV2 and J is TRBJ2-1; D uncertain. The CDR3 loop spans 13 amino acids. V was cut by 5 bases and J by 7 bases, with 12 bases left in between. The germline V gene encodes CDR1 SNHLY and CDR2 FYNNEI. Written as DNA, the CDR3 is TGTGCCAGCAGTACCATATTAGGTAATGAGCAGTTCTTC. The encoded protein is CASSTILGNEQFF.

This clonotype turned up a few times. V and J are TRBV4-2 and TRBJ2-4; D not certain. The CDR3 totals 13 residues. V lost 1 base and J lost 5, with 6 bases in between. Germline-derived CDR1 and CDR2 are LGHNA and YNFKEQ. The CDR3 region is CASSQVAENIQYF. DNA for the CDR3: TGTGCCAGCAGCCAAGTGGCAGAAAACATTCAGTACTTC.

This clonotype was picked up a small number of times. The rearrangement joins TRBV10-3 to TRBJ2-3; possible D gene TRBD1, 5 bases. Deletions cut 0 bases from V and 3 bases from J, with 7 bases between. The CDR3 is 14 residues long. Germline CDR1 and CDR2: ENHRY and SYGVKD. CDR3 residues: CAISESAGTDTQYF. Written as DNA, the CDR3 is TGTGCCATCAGTGAGTCTGCAGGGACAGATACGCAGTATTTT.

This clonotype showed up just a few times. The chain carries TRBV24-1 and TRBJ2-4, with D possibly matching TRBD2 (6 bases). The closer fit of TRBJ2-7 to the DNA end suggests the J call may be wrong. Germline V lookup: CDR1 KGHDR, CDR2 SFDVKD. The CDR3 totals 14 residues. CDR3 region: CATSDSTRTHEQYF. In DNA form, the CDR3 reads TGTGCCACCAGTGATTCGACTAGAACCCACGAGCAGTACTTC.

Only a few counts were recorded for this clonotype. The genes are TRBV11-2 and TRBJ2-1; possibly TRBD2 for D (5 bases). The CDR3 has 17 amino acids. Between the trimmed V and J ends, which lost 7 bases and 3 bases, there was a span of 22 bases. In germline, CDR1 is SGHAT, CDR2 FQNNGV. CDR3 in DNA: TGTGCCAGCATACCAAGGGTCTCGGACTCCTTCTACAATGAGCAGTTCTTC. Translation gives CASIPRVSDSFYNEQFF.

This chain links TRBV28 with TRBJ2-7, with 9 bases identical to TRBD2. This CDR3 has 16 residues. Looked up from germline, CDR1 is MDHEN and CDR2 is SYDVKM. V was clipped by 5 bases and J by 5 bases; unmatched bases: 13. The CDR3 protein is CASSVAAGGNIHEQYF. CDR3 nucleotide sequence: TGTGCCAGCAGTGTAGCGGCGGGAGGGAACATCCACGAGCAGTACTTC. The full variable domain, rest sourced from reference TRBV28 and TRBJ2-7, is DVKVTQSSRYLVKRTGEKVFLECVQDMDHENMFWYRQDPGLGLRLIYFSYDVKMKEKGDIPEGYSVSREKKERFSLILESASTNQTSMYLCASSVAAGGNIHEQYFGPGTRLTVT.

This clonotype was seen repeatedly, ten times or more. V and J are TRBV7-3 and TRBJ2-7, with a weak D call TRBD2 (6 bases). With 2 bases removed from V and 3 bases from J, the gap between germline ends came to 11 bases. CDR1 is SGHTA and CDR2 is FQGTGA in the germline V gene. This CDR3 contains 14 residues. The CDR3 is CASSLGPSDYEQYF. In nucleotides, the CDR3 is TGTGCCAGCAGCTTAGGTCCTAGCGACTACGAGCAGTACTTC.

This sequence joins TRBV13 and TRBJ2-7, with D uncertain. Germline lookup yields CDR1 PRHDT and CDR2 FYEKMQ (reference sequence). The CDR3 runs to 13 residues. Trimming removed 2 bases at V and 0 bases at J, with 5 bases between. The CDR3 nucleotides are TGTGCCAGCAGCTTATCCGACTCCTACGAGCAGTACTTC. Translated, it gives CASSLSDSYEQYF. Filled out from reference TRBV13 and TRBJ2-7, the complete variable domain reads AAGVIQSPRHLIKEKRETATLKCYPIPRHDTVYWYQQGPGQDPQFLISFYEKMQSDKGSIPDRFSAQQFSDYHSELNMSSLELGDSALYFCASSLSDSYEQYFGPGTRLTVT.

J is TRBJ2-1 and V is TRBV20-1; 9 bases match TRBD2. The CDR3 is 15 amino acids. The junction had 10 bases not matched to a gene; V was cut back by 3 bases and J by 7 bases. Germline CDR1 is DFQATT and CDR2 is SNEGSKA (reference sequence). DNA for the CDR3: TGCAGTGCTAGGGATATAGCGGGAGTAGGTAATGAGCAGTTCTTC. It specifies CSARDIAGVGNEQFF.

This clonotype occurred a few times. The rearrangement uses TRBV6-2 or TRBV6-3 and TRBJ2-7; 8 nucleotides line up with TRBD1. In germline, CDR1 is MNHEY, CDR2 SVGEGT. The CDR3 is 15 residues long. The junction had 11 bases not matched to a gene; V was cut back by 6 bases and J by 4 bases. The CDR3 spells CASRRPGQVIYEQYF. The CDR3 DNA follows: TGTGCCAGCAGAAGACCGGGACAGGTGATTTACGAGCAGTACTTC.

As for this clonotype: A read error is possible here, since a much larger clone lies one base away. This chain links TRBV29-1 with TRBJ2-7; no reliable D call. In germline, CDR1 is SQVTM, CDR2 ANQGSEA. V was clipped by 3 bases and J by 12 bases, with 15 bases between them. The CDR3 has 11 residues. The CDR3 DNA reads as TGCAGCGTTGAGGGCGGAGAGACCCGGTACTTC. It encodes CSVEGGETRYF.

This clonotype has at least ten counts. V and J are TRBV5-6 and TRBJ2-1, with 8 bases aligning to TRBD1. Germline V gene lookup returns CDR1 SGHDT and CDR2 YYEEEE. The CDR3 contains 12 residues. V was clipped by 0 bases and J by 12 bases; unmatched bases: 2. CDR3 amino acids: CASSLVTGVQFF. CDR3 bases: TGTGCCAGCAGCTTGGTGACAGGGGTGCAGTTCTTC.

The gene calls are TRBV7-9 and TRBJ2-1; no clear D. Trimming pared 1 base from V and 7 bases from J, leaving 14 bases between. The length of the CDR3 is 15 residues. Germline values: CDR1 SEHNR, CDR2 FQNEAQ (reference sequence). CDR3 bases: TGTGCCAGCAGCTTAGAAACCCTAGGGTGGAATGAGCAGTTCTTC. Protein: CASSLETLGWNEQFF.

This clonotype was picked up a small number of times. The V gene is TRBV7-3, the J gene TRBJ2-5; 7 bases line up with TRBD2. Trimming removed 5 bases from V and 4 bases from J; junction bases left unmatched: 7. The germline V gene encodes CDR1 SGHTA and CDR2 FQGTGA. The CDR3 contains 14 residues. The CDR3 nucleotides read TGTGCCAGCAGCCCCACGGCTAGCGGAGAGACCCAGTACTTC. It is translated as CASSPTASGETQYF.